A selection of T cell receptor beta chains follows, all from one sample in a study of T cell responses to AZD1222 COVID-19 vaccine. Assay used: immunoSEQ multiplex PCR; TCRdb lists only in-frame clones, some missing. The table lists approximately 140,000 clones, under 95% of them singletons, with 2.5% to 4% in the top ten. Sequences were derived from peripheral blood, sampled on day 0 of AZD1222 vaccination. These receptors were obtained from an adult in good health. Both conserved end residues are part of each CDR3. D genes are given only for firm matches. Some rows mark clone size as missing; the rest say once, few, many or name a class of expanded clone.

TRBJ1-1,TRBV18,.,.,TGTGCCAGCTCGTCGGGACGGCAGGTCACTGAAGCTTTCTTT,CASSSGRQVTEAFF
TRBJ1-5,TRBV7-8,.,.,TGTGCCAGCAGCTTAGATGCGGGGGTGGGGGGCCAGCCCCAGCATTTT,CASSLDAGVGGQPQHF
TRBJ2-2,TRBV5-1,once,.,TGCGCCAGCAGCTTGTTGTACCCACCCGTGGAGCTGTTTTTT,CASSLLYPPVELFF
TRBJ1-5,TRBV7-8,.,.,TGTGCCAGCAGCTTAGAAGTTGTCAGGGTCCGTGACAATCAGCCCCAGCATTTT,CASSLEVVRVRDNQPQHF
TRBJ1-1,TRBV12-3/TRBV12-4,.,.,TGTGCCAGCAGCCAAACCCCAGGGGCTGAAGCTTTCTTT,CASSQTPGAEAFF
TRBJ1-5,TRBV7-9,.,.,TGTGCCAGCAGCTCCGACCGGGTGGGCAATCAGCCCCAGCATTTT,CASSSDRVGNQPQHF
TRBJ2-7,TRBV6-2/TRBV6-3,.,TRBD1,TGTGCCAGCAGTTCGACAGGGGAGGCAGCCGAGCAGTACTTC,CASSSTGEAAEQYF
TRBJ2-1,TRBV9,once,.,TGTGCCAGCAGCGCCCCGGGGTACAATGAGCAGTTCTTC,CASSAPGYNEQFF
TRBJ1-6,TRBV5-6,.,.,TGTGCCAGCAGCCGGGGCCAAGGGTCCTATAATTCACCCCTCCACTTT,CASSRGQGSYNSPLHF
TRBJ2-1,TRBV9,.,.,TGTGCCAGCAGCGGGCCGGCGCTAGCCTCCTACAATGAGCAGTTCTTC,CASSGPALASYNEQFF
TRBJ2-1,TRBV7-2,once,TRBD2,TGTGCCAGCAGGGCAGCGGGACTCGGGGACAATGAGCAGTTCTTC,CASRAAGLGDNEQFF
TRBJ2-1,TRBV20-1,once,TRBD2,TGCAGTGCTAGTAGAGTAGGCGGGAGGGTATACAATGAGCAGTTCTTC,CSASRVGGRVYNEQFF
TRBJ2-7,TRBV13,.,.,TGTGCCAGCAGCTCTCTTAGGTCGGGCGAGCAGTACTTC,CASSSLRSGEQYF
TRBJ1-5,TRBV6-5,.,.,TGTGCCAGCCGGGGATCCGGGGATAGCAATCAGCCCCAGCATTTT,CASRGSGDSNQPQHF
TRBJ2-5,TRBV9,.,.,TGTGCCAGCAGCGTAGCTTACGGAGAGACCCAGTACTTC,CASSVAYGETQYF
TRBJ1-4,TRBV6-2/TRBV6-3,.,.,TGTGCCAGCAGTTACCTTGGCTCTGCAACTAATGAAAAACTGTTTTTT,CASSYLGSATNEKLFF
TRBJ2-1,TRBV12-3/TRBV12-4,.,.,TGTGCCAGCAGTCTGATCGCGCGGCAGCAGTTCTTC,CASSLIARQQFF
TRBJ1-3,TRBV2,.,.,TGTGCCAGCAGTGAAGGACCGGGATCTGGAAACACCATATATTTT,CASSEGPGSGNTIYF
TRBJ2-7,TRBV21-1,.,.,TGTGCCAGCATGTTTTGCCCGGGACCCCCGTGGAACGAGCAGTACTTC,CASMFCPGPPWNEQYF
TRBJ1-2,TRBV19,.,TRBD1,TGTGCCAGTAGTATAGAGGACAGGGGAAGAGGGAAGTATGGCTACACCTTC,CASSIEDRGRGKYGYTF
TRBJ1-1,TRBV6-5,few,.,TGTGCCAGCTTAATACAGGGTTTTGAAGCTTTCTTT,CASLIQGFEAFF
TRBJ2-1,TRBV18,once,.,TGTGCCAGCTCACCACAGCAAGCAGGGGATGGTTACAATGAGCAGTTCTTC,CASSPQQAGDGYNEQFF
TRBJ2-1,TRBV4-2,.,TRBD2,TGTGCCAGCAGCCAAGAAAGCGGGAATTGGCGGGAGCAGTTCTTC,CASSQESGNWREQFF
TRBJ2-2,TRBV27,.,.,TGTGCCAGCAGCAGTAAGTCCGGGGAGCTGTTTTTT,CASSSKSGELFF
TRBJ1-5,TRBV27,few,.,TGTGCCAGCAGTTTACGGCCCCCGGGGGGATTCTATCAGCCCCAGCATTTT,CASSLRPPGGFYQPQHF
TRBJ2-7,TRBV5-6,.,TRBD1,TGTGCCAGCAGCGTACGGACAGGTGCCTCCTACGAGCAGTACTTC,CASSVRTGASYEQYF
TRBJ1-2,TRBV28,.,.,TGTGCCAGCAGTTTTAGGGGAATTGGCTACACCTTC,CASSFRGIGYTF
TRBJ1-2,TRBV29-1,once,.,TGCAGCGTTGAGCTTCACACCTCTAACTATGGCTACACCTTC,CSVELHTSNYGYTF
TRBJ2-5,TRBV29-1,.,TRBD2,TGCAGCGTTGCCCCCACTAGCGGAATACTCCAAGAGACCCAGTACTTC,CSVAPTSGILQETQYF
TRBJ1-1,TRBV30,once,TRBD1,TGTGCCTGGAGTGCCCTATACCCGACAGGGGCCACTGAAGCTTTCTTT,CAWSALYPTGATEAFF
TRBJ1-1,TRBV9,.,.,TGTGCCAGCAGCGTCGGGGGAAGGGAGTACACTGAAGCTTTCTTT,CASSVGGREYTEAFF
TRBJ1-5,TRBV5-5,.,.,TGTGCCAGCAGCGTTACCGACAGCCCTAGCAATCAGCCCCAGCATTTT,CASSVTDSPSNQPQHF
TRBJ2-1,TRBV7-9,.,.,TGTGCCAGCACCGAAAGCGGGTTATTAACAGACTACAATGAGCAGTTCTTC,CASTESGLLTDYNEQFF
TRBJ1-6,TRBV6-5,few,.,TGTGCCAGCTTTGGGAAGACAGGAGCTAATTCACCCCTCCACTTT,CASFGKTGANSPLHF
TRBJ2-7,TRBV28,.,.,TGTGCCAGCAGCAACCGGGGGGCGGGGGAGCAGTACTTC,CASSNRGAGEQYF
TRBJ1-6,TRBV28,few,TRBD1,TGTGCCAGCAGTTTGGGACAGGGGTCACCCCTCCACTTT,CASSLGQGSPLHF
TRBJ1-1,TRBV5-1,.,.,TGCGCCAGCAGCTTGGTATTGGGGGCGAGGGCTGAAGCTTTCTTT,CASSLVLGARAEAFF
TRBJ2-3,TRBV5-1,.,TRBD2,TGCGCCAGCAGCTTGCGGACGGGGGGGAGCACAGATACGCAGTATTTT,CASSLRTGGSTDTQYF
TRBJ1-1,TRBV28,.,.,TGTGCCGGACAACGGAGGAACACTGAAGCTTTCTTT,CAGQRRNTEAFF
TRBJ2-1,TRBV24-1,.,TRBD1,TGTGCCACCAGTGATACCCGGACAGAAACAAGCCGGACAGGGGAGCAGTTCTTC,CATSDTRTETSRTGEQFF
TRBJ2-7,TRBV6-5,.,.,TGTGCCAGCACCTCGAGGAGGGGCGCCTACGAGCAGTACTTC,CASTSRRGAYEQYF
TRBJ2-7,TRBV7-9,.,.,TGTGCCAGCAGCTCTCCCCCAGTAGGGGGCTACGAGCAGTACTTC,CASSSPPVGGYEQYF
TRBJ1-1,TRBV3-1/TRBV3-2,.,.,TGTGCCAGCAGCCAAACAGGGCGTGAAGCTTTCTTT,CASSQTGREAFF
TRBJ1-5,TRBV30,.,.,TGTGCCTGGAGTGTACCTCCAGGGGAGGGTGGCCAGCCCCAGCATTTT,CAWSVPPGEGGQPQHF
TRBJ2-1,TRBV5-1,.,TRBD2,TGCGCCAGCAGCTTGACAGCGGGAGTTCAGGGGGAGCAGTTCTTC,CASSLTAGVQGEQFF
TRBJ2-7,TRBV6-5,.,TRBD1,TGTGCCAGCAGCCCGGGACAGGGGTATTACGAGCAGTACTTC,CASSPGQGYYEQYF
TRBJ1-1,TRBV10-3,few,.,TGTGCCATCAGTGTTACAGCGGGGAACGAAGCTTTCTTT,CAISVTAGNEAFF
TRBJ2-7,TRBV18,.,.,TGTGCCAGCTCACCGGACAGTGGCTCCTACGAGCAGTACTTC,CASSPDSGSYEQYF
TRBJ2-1,TRBV6-5,.,TRBD2,TGTGCCAGCAGGCGGGAGATGAGCAATGAGCAGTTCTTC,CASRREMSNEQFF
TRBJ2-1,TRBV5-6,.,.,TGTGCCAGCAGCTTGGGACTGCAGGATGAGCAGTTCTTC,CASSLGLQDEQFF
TRBJ1-1,TRBV29-1,.,.,TGCAGCGTTCAATCGGGTGGGGGCTCTGAAGCTTTCTTT,CSVQSGGGSEAFF